This TCR beta chain was observed in a study of T cell responses to AZD1222 COVID-19 vaccine. Broader study findings: Repertoires were obtained solely post-peak T cell response. At baseline, just a handful of AZD1222 recipients tested seropositive. Vaccination with two AZD1222 doses was followed by a rise in Spike-specific TCR breadth and depth. Vaccine-associated CD4 TCRs ranged over spike, dominating at 160-218 and 743-854.

With 3 bases removed from V and 2 bases from J, the gap between germline ends came to 13 bases. The CDR3 has 15 amino acids. Germline V gene lookup returns CDR1 MDHEN and CDR2 SYDVKM. Comments on this clone: Its matching antigen is unknown.

Measured with immunoSEQ multiplex PCR; TCRdb has only the in-frame clones, and not every one. The table includes around 180,000 clones, around nine tenths detected once. The V gene is TRBV28, the J gene TRBJ1-2; perhaps TRBD1 as D (6 bases). The sequence derives from an adult in good health. Material: peripheral blood, obtained on day 0 of AZD1222 vaccination. CDR3 nucleotide sequence: TGTGCCAGCAGTTTTGGGGGCTCGATAAACTATGGCTACACCTTC. Translating gives CASSFGGSINYGYTF.